These 8 T cell receptor beta chains were sequenced from one sample in a study of blood T cell repertoires in COVID-19. Sequencing used immunoSEQ multiplex PCR; TCRdb keeps in-frame clones, though not all of them. Seen here are 150,000 or so clones, over 75% observed once, and the top ten hold 15%. Sequenced sample: peripheral blood. These receptors were obtained from a woman aged 40 to 50 with acute or convalescent COVID-19.

This clone has only one observation. The chain combines TRBV11-3 with TRBJ1-1, with unresolved D. The CDR3 is 15 residues long. Trimming removed 2 bases from V and 1 base from J, with 11 bases in between. Per the germline V gene, CDR1 is SGHNT and CDR2 is YENEEA. CDR3 DNA: TGTGCCAGCAGCTTATTAGGGAGAACGAACACTGAAGCTTTCTTT. As protein: CASSLLGRTNTEAFF.

This clone was observed a few times. CDR3 coding DNA: TGTGCTAGTGGGGGGACAGTAACAGGCAATCAGCCCCAGCATTTT. It translates to CASGGTVTGNQPQHF. The V and J genes are TRBV12-5 and TRBJ1-5; 7 positions match TRBD1. Trimming removed 6 bases from V and 2 bases from J; junction bases left unmatched: 7. CDR3 length equals 15 residues. CDR1 and CDR2 (germline): LGHNT, FRNRAP.

This chain joins TRBV19 and TRBJ1-4; D not certain. V lost 8 bases to trimming and J lost 2 bases, with 15 bases between them. The germline V gene has CDR1 LNHDA and CDR2 SQIVND (reference sequence). The CDR3 totals 15 residues. The CDR3 DNA follows: TGTGCCAGTTCGGATTCGGGATCTACTAATGAAAAACTGTTTTTT. Translating gives CASSDSGSTNEKLFF.

The chain recombines TRBV19 with TRBJ1-4; D is possibly TRBD1 (6 bases). Looked up from germline, CDR1 is LNHDA and CDR2 is SQIVND (reference sequence). V lost 3 bases, J lost 7 bases, and 15 bases lay in between. This CDR3 spans 15 amino acids. The CDR3 spells CASSILGGFGEKLFF. The CDR3 bases are TGTGCCAGTAGTATTCTAGGGGGTTTTGGTGAAAAACTGTTTTTT. The whole variable domain, remainder taken from reference TRBV19 and TRBJ1-4, is DGGITQSPKYLFRKEGQNVTLSCEQNLNHDAMYWYRQDPGQGLRLIYYSQIVNDFQKGDIAEGYSVSREKKESFPLTVTSAQKNPTAFYLCASSILGGFGEKLFFGSGTQLSVL.

The V and J genes are TRBV24-1 and TRBJ2-1; possibly TRBD2 for D (6 bases). The V end lost 3 bases, the J end lost 0 bases, and 11 bases lay between the germline ends. The length of the CDR3 is 16 residues. Per the germline V gene, CDR1 is KGHDR and CDR2 is SFDVKD. CDR3 DNA: TGTGCCACCAGTGATATAGCGGCCAGCTCCTACAATGAGCAGTTCTTC. Translation gives CATSDIAASSYNEQFF.

The rearrangement links TRBV5-5 to TRBJ2-7; D might be TRBD2 (7 bases). CDR1 and CDR2 from the germline V gene are SGHKS and YYEKEE (reference sequence). The CDR3 spans 14 residues. V was pared by 3 bases and J by 8 bases, with 18 bases between. CDR3 coding DNA: TGTGCCAGCAGCTCTATAACAAGGGGGGGAAAGCAGTACTTC. This gives the protein CASSSITRGGKQYF.

This clone turned up a few times. This chain connects TRBV28 to TRBJ1-1, with 9 bases that match TRBD1. Per germline, CDR1 MDHEN and CDR2 SYDVKM. Trimming cost V 5 bases and J 9 bases; bases outside gene matches: 13. The CDR3 extends over 15 amino acids. In nucleotides, the CDR3 is TGTGCCAGCAGTCTGCCCGGGACAGGGTCAGGTCAAGCTTTCTTT. Residues: CASSLPGTGSGQAFF.

This clone has a single count. V gene TRBV30 combines with J gene TRBJ1-1; unclear D gene. V was pared by 2 bases and J by 1 base, with 11 bases between. The CDR3 runs 14 residues. Germline V CDR1 and CDR2: GTSNPN, SVGIG (reference sequence). CDR3 nucleotide sequence: TGTGCCTGGAGTATCCGACACCCGAACACTGAAGCTTTCTTT. It translates to CAWSIRHPNTEAFF. The full variable domain, rest sourced from reference TRBV30 and TRBJ1-1, is SQTIHQWPATLVQPVGSPLSLECTVEGTSNPNLYWYRQAAGRGLQLLFYSVGIGQISSEVPQNLSASRPQDRQFILSSKKLLLSDSGFYLCAWSIRHPNTEAFFGQGTRLTVV.